The 28 T cell receptor beta chains presented below share a single source sample, sequenced in a study of beta chain features in type 1 diabetes. Expressed TCRB transcripts were sequenced because the isolated RNA had all been reverse transcribed beforehand. Repertoires were generated with immunoSEQ multiplex PCR, while TCRdb's copy carries only in-frame clones and drops some. The repertoire holds some 360,000 clones, with roughly 9.8% as singletons. Their antigens remain unidentified. Study-level findings and limits: Shorter TCRB CDR3s, moderately but significantly so, marked every one of the four CD4+ subsets in Type 1 diabetes patients.

The sequenced sample consisted of central memory CD4+ T cells from blood. These receptors all stem from a man aged 25 to 40 with type 1 diabetes.

The table lists this clone with a few counts. V gene TRBV4-1 combines with J gene TRBJ2-7, with D unresolved. Germline loops: CDR1 MGHRA, CDR2 YSYEKL. The CDR3 spans 15 residues. The V end was cut by 3 bases, the J end by 2 bases, with 14 bases between. CDR3 loop: CASSHPVGGTYEQYF. Written as DNA, the CDR3 is TGCGCCAGCAGCCACCCCGTAGGCGGCACCTACGAGCAGTACTTC.

The sample holds a few counts of this clone. The chain is built from TRBV5-4 and TRBJ2-5, with a tentative D call TRBD1 (6 bases). The ends were cut back, 4 bases at V and 4 bases at J, with 17 bases in the middle. CDR3 size: 15 residues. Germline V lookup: CDR1 SGHNT, CDR2 YYREEE (reference sequence). CDR3 amino acids: CASSTARGSGETQYF. In nucleotides, the CDR3 is TGTGCCAGCAGCACAGCCAGGGGATCTGGAGAGACCCAGTACTTC.

This clone was observed many times. This sequence joins TRBV5-1 and TRBJ2-1; 8 bases agree with TRBD1. V lost 4 bases, J lost 2 bases, and 2 bases stayed unmatched. The CDR3 totals 14 residues. Germline V gene data show CDR1 as SGHRS and CDR2 as YFSETQ. The CDR3, as DNA: TGCGCCAGCAGCCCCAGGGGGCCCTACAATGAGCAGTTCTTC. This translates into CASSPRGPYNEQFF.

Many counts were recorded for this clone. V usage is TRBV6-5 and J usage is TRBJ2-2; no firm D call. With 6 bases removed from V and 3 bases from J, the gap between germline ends came to 11 bases. The CDR3 length is 14 residues. Germline V gene lookup returns CDR1 MNHEY and CDR2 SVGAGI. CDR3 amino acids: CASSPQGYTGELFF. The CDR3, as DNA: TGTGCCAGCAGCCCCCAAGGATACACCGGGGAGCTGTTTTTT.

This clone was found a few times. The rearrangement joins TRBV10-1 to TRBJ2-5, with D perhaps TRBD2 (6 bases). The germline V gene has CDR1 WNHNN and CDR2 SYGVQD (reference sequence). Trimming removed 4 bases from V and 1 base from J, with 13 bases in between. The CDR3 is 15 residues long. Here the CDR3 reads CASSGTAGLQETQYF. Here the CDR3 DNA reads TGCGCCAGCAGTGGGACGGCGGGACTCCAAGAGACCCAGTACTTC.

This clone was counted only a few times. A read error likely explains this, since a far larger clone differs by one base. The CDR3 loop is CASSSEWGYEQYF. The CDR3 nucleotides read TGTGCCAGCAGTTCGGAGTGGGGTTACGAGCAGTACTTC. The chain employs TRBV28 and TRBJ2-5; D unclear. The last part of the DNA fits TRBJ2-7 better; the J call may be wrong. The germline CDR1 and CDR2 sequences are MDHEN and SYDVKM. The length of the CDR3 is 13 residues.

This clone has just a few counts. The chain couples TRBV5-1 to TRBJ2-1; 9 nucleotides agree with TRBD1. Germline CDR1 and CDR2: SGHRS and YFSETQ. The junction had 5 bases not matched to a gene; V was cut back by 0 bases and J by 4 bases. This CDR3 contains 16 residues. DNA for the CDR3: TGCGCCAGCAGCTTGGCATCGGGGACAGGGTACAATGAGCAGTTCTTC. Residues: CASSLASGTGYNEQFF.

Concerning this clone itself: Other DNA sequences in this sample translate to the same CDR3. The J gene is TRBJ2-5, the V gene TRBV5-1, with TRBD1 matching 10 bases. Germline trimming cut 3 bases from V and 3 bases from J; bases unmatched to any gene: 5. Germline CDR1 SGHRS, CDR2 YFSETQ. The CDR3 consists of 15 residues. This CDR3 reads CASSSTGTGEETQYF. DNA of the CDR3: TGCGCCAGCAGCTCGACCGGGACAGGGGAAGAGACCCAGTACTTC.

The chain links TRBV10-3 to TRBJ2-3, with 7 bases lining up with TRBD2. Trimming cost V 6 bases and J 3 bases; bases outside gene matches: 9. The germline gives CDR1 ENHRY, CDR2 SYGVKD. The CDR3 is 15 residues long. The CDR3 sequence: CAIRGGEGWTDTQYF. CDR3 in DNA: TGTGCCATCAGGGGCGGGGAGGGGTGGACAGATACGCAGTATTTT.

The chain carries TRBV5-1 and TRBJ2-1; D gene uncertain. V lost 4 bases, J lost 0 bases, and 14 bases lay in between. The length of the CDR3 is 16 residues. Germline V gene data show CDR1 as SGHRS and CDR2 as YFSETQ. The CDR3 loop reads CASSKGAESSYNEQFF. The CDR3 coding sequence is TGCGCCAGCAGCAAAGGAGCTGAAAGCTCCTACAATGAGCAGTTCTTC.

DNA for the CDR3: TGTGCCAGCAGCTCCGAGCGGGGTCTCTCCTACAATGAGCAGTTCTTC. Translated, it gives CASSSERGLSYNEQFF. The chain employs TRBV11-1 and TRBJ2-1; 7 nucleotides line up with TRBD2. J was trimmed by 0 bases and V by 4 bases; bases with no gene match: 6. Germline V gene data show CDR1 as SGHAT and CDR2 as FQDESV (reference sequence). CDR3 length equals 16 residues.

This clone showed up just a few times. The chain uses TRBV5-1 and TRBJ1-4; D possibly corresponds to TRBD1 (5 bases). CDR1 is SGHRS, CDR2 YFSETQ, per germline. The CDR3 contains 14 residues. V was pared by 2 bases and J by 0 bases, with 5 bases between. The CDR3 coding sequence is TGCGCCAGCAGCTTCAGGGCAACTAATGAAAAACTGTTTTTT. Protein product: CASSFRATNEKLFF. The whole variable domain, filled in from reference TRBV5-1 and TRBJ1-4, reads KAGVTQTPRYLIKTRGQQVTLSCSPISGHRSVSWYQQTPGQGLQFLFEYFSETQRNKGNFPGRFSGRQFSNSRSEMNVSTLELGDSALYLCASSFRATNEKLFFGSGTQLSVL.

This clone has a handful of counts. J is TRBJ2-2 and V is TRBV5-1, with D perhaps matching TRBD1 or TRBD2 (5 bases each). The CDR3 length is 15 residues. V was trimmed by 3 bases and J by 5 bases, leaving 14 bases between them. The germline V gene encodes CDR1 SGHRS and CDR2 YFSETQ. CDR3 loop: CASSSDYRGTGELFF. CDR3 DNA sequence: TGCGCCAGCAGCTCAGACTATAGGGGTACCGGGGAGCTGTTTTTT.

The rearrangement uses TRBV5-1 and TRBJ2-1; 10 bases match TRBD2. With V trimmed by 0 bases and J by 0 bases, 6 bases remained unmatched. Per the germline V gene, CDR1 is SGHRS and CDR2 is YFSETQ. The CDR3 loop spans 18 amino acids. CDR3 amino acids: CASSLVASGSSSYNEQFF. CDR3 sequence (DNA): TGCGCCAGCAGCTTGGTGGCTAGCGGGAGCAGCTCCTACAATGAGCAGTTCTTC.

The CDR3 spells CASSPDQLLYGYTF. The CDR3 bases are TGTGCCAGCAGCCCCGACCAACTCCTCTATGGCTACACCTTC. V usage is TRBV4-2 and J usage is TRBJ1-2; D unclear. This CDR3 spans 14 amino acids. Trimming took off 4 bases at V and 4 bases at J, with 13 bases between the two ends. Germline values: CDR1 LGHNA, CDR2 YNFKEQ.

This clone was found a few times. The CDR3 DNA is TGTGCCAGCAGTGAGCTAGCGGACCCCTACAATGAGCAGTTCTTC. It codes for CASSELADPYNEQFF. J is TRBJ2-1 and V is TRBV2; TRBD2 agrees at 7 bases. The V gene end was trimmed by 3 bases and the J gene end by 2 bases; junction bases not matched to a gene: 4. In germline, CDR1 is SNHLY, CDR2 FYNNEI. CDR3 length: 15 residues.

The chain links TRBV4-3 to TRBJ1-2, with 10 bases fitting TRBD1. The ends lost 1 base at V and 4 bases at J; junction bases unmatched: 0. Germline lookup yields CDR1 LGHNA and CDR2 YSLEER. The CDR3 sequence is 14 residues long. This chain's CDR3 is CASSQGQGAYGYTF. The CDR3 DNA is TGCGCCAGCAGCCAAGGACAGGGGGCCTATGGCTACACCTTC.

CDR3 protein: CATQAPGQGNYGYTF. In DNA form, the CDR3 reads TGTGCCACCCAGGCGCCGGGACAGGGTAACTATGGCTACACCTTC. The chain combines TRBV27 with TRBJ1-2; TRBD1 aligns across 9 bases. This CDR3 has 15 residues. Losses at the gene ends were 10 bases for V and 1 base for J; bases not matched to a gene: 10. Germline assignment: CDR1 MNHEY and CDR2 SMNVEV (reference sequence).

This clone has ten or more counts. The J gene is TRBJ1-1, the V gene TRBV4-2; D is unclear. This CDR3 contains 14 residues. CDR1 is LGHNA, CDR2 YNFKEQ, per germline. V was pared by 1 base and J by 5 bases, with 11 bases between. The CDR3 nucleotides read TGTGCCAGCAGCCAAGGAGGCCTCAGGACTGAAGCTTTCTTT. This encodes CASSQGGLRTEAFF.

This clone was detected only once. The chain employs TRBV7-3 and TRBJ1-1; weak D call: TRBD1 (5 bases). Trimming removed 5 bases from V and 4 bases from J, with 11 bases in between. The CDR3 contains 13 residues. In germline, CDR1 is SGHTA, CDR2 FQGTGA. The DNA of the CDR3 is TGTGCCAGCAGCGCGGTCGGGGGCACTGAAGCTTTCTTT. This gives the protein CASSAVGGTEAFF.

The chain carries TRBV27 and TRBJ1-2; no definite D call. Trimming took off 8 bases at V and 0 bases at J, with 16 bases between the two ends. The CDR3 has 15 amino acids. Germline V CDR1 and CDR2: MNHEY, SMNVEV (reference sequence). CDR3 DNA sequence: TGTGCCAGCGGGAGAATTGATGTAGCTAACTATGGCTACACCTTC. This sequence encodes CASGRIDVANYGYTF.

This clone was counted a few times. This sample includes further DNA sequences coding for the same CDR3. The chain employs TRBV5-6 and TRBJ1-5; D not resolved. This CDR3 is 12 amino acids long. Trimming removed 1 base at V and 4 bases at J, with 3 bases between. The germline CDR1 and CDR2 sequences are SGHDT and YYEEEE. The CDR3 region has the DNA TGTGCCAGCAGCTTGCTTAATCAGCCCCAGCATTTT. This encodes CASSLLNQPQHF.

The chain recombines TRBV5-4 with TRBJ2-1; TRBD2 agrees at 8 bases. This CDR3 region has 13 residues. Germline lookup yields CDR1 SGHNT and CDR2 YYREEE (reference sequence). Trimming took 0 bases from V and 10 from J; bases not matched to a gene: 3. CDR3 sequence reads: CASSLETGGEQFF. The DNA of the CDR3 is TGTGCCAGCAGCTTGGAAACGGGAGGGGAGCAGTTCTTC.

The chain links TRBV10-1 to TRBJ1-2, with 9 bases that match TRBD1. The CDR3 sequence is 16 residues long. CDR1 and CDR2 from the germline V gene are WNHNN and SYGVQD (reference sequence). Trimming at V came to 3 bases and at J to 5 bases, leaving 10 bases not matched to a gene. The CDR3 coding sequence is TGCGCCAGCAGTGATGGGACCGGGACAGGGAATTATGGCTACACCTTC. The encoded protein is CASSDGTGTGNYGYTF.

This clone showed up just a few times. V gene TRBV5-1 combines with J gene TRBJ1-2; D call uncertain. Looked up from germline, CDR1 is SGHRS and CDR2 is YFSETQ. CDR3 length equals 12 residues. Deletions cut 4 bases from V and 4 bases from J, with 8 bases between. CDR3 coding DNA: TGCGCCAGCAGCCTCGAGTCCTATGGCTACACCTTC. Translation gives CASSLESYGYTF. Looking up the rest from reference TRBV5-1 and TRBJ1-2 gives the full variable domain: KAGVTQTPRYLIKTRGQQVTLSCSPISGHRSVSWYQQTPGQGLQFLFEYFSETQRNKGNFPGRFSGRQFSNSRSEMNVSTLELGDSALYLCASSLESYGYTFGSGTRLTVV.

The V call is TRBV6-5, the J call TRBJ1-1, with D possibly matching TRBD1 (5 bases). With 6 bases removed from V and 6 bases from J, the gap between germline ends came to 11 bases. The CDR3 loop spans 12 amino acids. Germline V lookup: CDR1 MNHEY, CDR2 SVGAGI. The CDR3 DNA reads as TGTGCCAGCAGCCGGTGGGGGGCTGAAGCTTTCTTT. This translates into CASSRWGAEAFF.

This clone was recorded at least ten times. J is TRBJ2-5 and V is TRBV10-3; 11 bases match TRBD1. Germline CDR1 is ENHRY and CDR2 is SYGVKD. Losses at the gene ends were 1 base for V and 5 bases for J; bases not matched to a gene: 9. The CDR3 has 17 residues. This CDR3 reads CAISELRGQGVPETQYF. CDR3 in DNA: TGTGCCATCAGTGAGTTGAGGGGACAGGGGGTTCCCGAGACCCAGTACTTC.

This clone was seen only a few times. V usage is TRBV11-2 and J usage is TRBJ2-7; D gene unclear. This CDR3 region has 13 residues. Germline CDR1 SGHAT, CDR2 FQNNGV. Deletions cut 1 base from V and 2 bases from J, with 6 bases between. The CDR3 sequence is CASSLGQPYEQYF. CDR3 nucleotides: TGTGCCAGCAGCTTAGGGCAGCCCTACGAGCAGTACTTC.